This TCR beta chain was identified in a study of radiation and T cells in renal cell carcinoma. As to time point: blood 2 weeks post-SBRT. As for treatment: 15 Gy SBRT to primary tumor, nephrectomy 4 weeks later. The protocol was immunoSEQ multiplex PCR, while the TCRdb copy is restricted to in-frame clones and leaves out a portion. The sample contains some 120,000 clones, 88% of which appear only once. V lost 4 bases and J lost 1, with 11 bases in between. The germline gives CDR1 SGHTS, CDR2 YDEGEE. The CDR3 runs 14 residues. Sequenced material: blood, taken from a patient whose treatment included radiotherapy and nephrectomy. The receptor comes from a woman between 70 and 85 years old with renal cell carcinoma. This chain joins TRBV5-8 and TRBJ1-1; the D is unclear. CDR3 protein: CASSGWTGNTEAFF. In DNA, the CDR3 is TGTGCCAGCAGCGGATGGACGGGGAACACTGAAGCTTTCTTT.